Below are 9 T cell receptor beta chains sequenced from a single sample in a study of cytotoxic CD8 clonotypes in ibrutinib-treated CLL (dated by TCRdb to the early 2020s). The library was produced with the immunoSEQ multiplex PCR assay. The table was pulled from immuneACCESS by TCRdb, which kept in-frame rearrangements only. Such tables lose some clones; where checked, under half of the loss comes from unresolved V genes, and the rest has no known cause. Counted in this sample were some 120,000 clones; around 84% of them appeared once. The ten biggest clones cover 2.5% to 3.5% of the sample. This specimen's time point label, per the study, means: around 2 years on ibrutinib. The sequenced sample was PBMCs, obtained after 24 months of ibrutinib treatment. Receptors were obtained from a human donor with chronic lymphocytic leukemia.

The chain has TRBV7-9 and TRBJ1-1; D is ambiguous. Deletions cut 1 base from V and 2 bases from J, with 5 bases between. The CDR3 has 13 residues. CDR1 SEHNR and CDR2 FQNEAQ come from the germline V gene (reference sequence). In DNA form, the CDR3 reads TGTGCCAGCAGCTTAGATAGAAACACTGAAGCTTTCTTT. It translates to CASSLDRNTEAFF.

The rearrangement uses TRBV5-1 and TRBJ2-7; D not certain. The germline CDR1 and CDR2 sequences are SGHRS and YFSETQ. The CDR3 has 16 residues. Trimming took off 0 bases at V and 3 bases at J, with 16 bases between the two ends. In DNA, the CDR3 is TGCGCCAGCAGCTTGGGCGTGGAGATAACGCACTACGAGCAGTACTTC. Protein: CASSLGVEITHYEQYF.

This chain uses TRBV18 with TRBJ1-1; TRBD1 aligns across 8 bases. Germline V gene sequence: CDR1 KGHSH, CDR2 LQKENI. CDR3 length equals 18 residues. V lost 4 bases, J lost 5 bases, and 18 bases stayed unmatched. CDR3 residues: CASSRWWGQGAFETEAFF. The CDR3 DNA sequence: TGTGCCAGCTCACGGTGGTGGGGGCAGGGGGCGTTTGAAACTGAAGCTTTCTTT.

The chain links TRBV6-1 to TRBJ1-3; no firm D call. Trimming removed 6 bases at V and 0 bases at J, with 12 bases between. Germline lookup yields CDR1 MNHNS and CDR2 SASEGT. The CDR3 contains 15 residues. CDR3 nucleotide sequence: TGTGCCAGCAGCTTCGAGCCTCTCTCTGGAAACACCATATATTTT. Its protein is CASSFEPLSGNTIYF.

The gene calls are TRBV18 and TRBJ2-5, with TRBD2 matching 10 bases. The CDR3 has 15 amino acids. After removal of 6 bases from V and 3 bases from J, the junction contained 7 bases not matched to a gene. Germline V lookup: CDR1 KGHSH, CDR2 LQKENI. In nucleotides, the CDR3 is TGTGCCAGCTCCCCTGGGCTAGCGGGGGAAGAGACCCAGTACTTC. Its protein is CASSPGLAGEETQYF. Supplemented by reference TRBV18 and TRBJ2-5, the full variable domain reads NAGVMQNPRHLVRRRGQEARLRCSPMKGHSHVYWYRQLPEEGLKFMVYLQKENIIDESGMPKERFSAEFPKEGPSILRIQQVVRGDSAAYFCASSPGLAGEETQYFGPGTRLLVL.

This clone was picked up one time. The chain carries TRBV19 and TRBJ1-1; D is possibly TRBD1 (5 bases). V was pared by 1 base and J by 6 bases, with 18 bases between. This CDR3 has 16 amino acids. Germline assignment: CDR1 LNHDA and CDR2 SQIVND (reference sequence). The CDR3 region is CASSIGVGEGTPEAFF. CDR3 in DNA: TGTGCCAGTAGTATAGGGGTGGGGGAAGGGACCCCTGAAGCTTTCTTT.

The J gene is TRBJ2-7, the V gene TRBV7-2; no clear D. The CDR3 spans 13 residues. The germline V gene encodes CDR1 SGHTA and CDR2 FQGNSA. V was shortened by 1 base and J by 2 bases, with 6 bases between the two germline ends. The CDR3 protein is CASSLDSPYEQYF. The CDR3 DNA reads as TGTGCCAGCAGCTTAGACAGCCCCTACGAGCAGTACTTC.

The sample holds one count of this clone. This chain joins TRBV6-4 and TRBJ2-3, with D possibly matching TRBD1 (6 bases). V was pared by 1 base and J by 1 base, with 12 bases between. Per germline, CDR1 MRHNA and CDR2 SNTAGT. The CDR3 covers 16 residues. The CDR3 region has the DNA TGTGCCAGCAGTGACTGGCAGGGGCGCGGCACAGATACGCAGTATTTT. This gives the protein CASSDWQGRGTDTQYF.

The CDR3 region has the DNA TGTGCCAGCAGCTTAAGGCCTAGCGGGGGGAAAGAGACCCAGTACTTC. Amino acid sequence: CASSLRPSGGKETQYF. The J gene is TRBJ2-5, the V gene TRBV7-7; 11 bases map to TRBD2. Per the germline V gene, CDR1 is SSHAT and CDR2 is FNYEAQ (reference sequence). V shed 2 bases and J 3 bases; nucleotides not matched to a gene: 5. This CDR3 contains 16 residues.